The 3 T cell receptor beta chains reported below all come from one sample, sequenced in a study of technical replicates of blood from four donors (dated by TCRdb to between 2016 and 2019). Libraries were built with the immunoSEQ multiplex PCR assay. TCRdb mirrors the immuneACCESS table, restricted to in-frame sequences. Some clones are absent from its copies; in checked studies, under half trace to an unresolved V gene, and the reason for the others is unknown. The sample table contains around 72,000 clones; only one count was recorded for approximately 98% of them. The top ten clones comprise approximately 0.2% of the sample. The sample was T cells isolated from PBMCs. These receptors originate from a human donor in good health.

V is TRBV5-1 and J is TRBJ1-1, with unresolved D. The germline CDR1 and CDR2 sequences are SGHRS and YFSETQ. V gave up 0 bases and J gave up 1 base, with 7 bases separating them. This CDR3 spans 14 amino acids. As DNA, the CDR3 is TGCGCCAGCAGCTTGGTAGCACAGAACACTGAAGCTTTCTTT. It yields the protein CASSLVAQNTEAFF.

CDR3 coding DNA: TGCGCCAGCAGTGAAAACAGGGTTGGCGGCTACACCTTC. It codes for CASSENRVGGYTF. V is TRBV10-1 and J is TRBJ1-2; possibly TRBD1 for D (6 bases). Per the germline V gene, CDR1 is WNHNN and CDR2 is SYGVQD (reference sequence). V was clipped by 3 bases and J by 8 bases, with 13 bases between them. The CDR3 is made up of 13 amino acids.

V and J are TRBV30 and TRBJ1-2; D not certain. This CDR3 is 15 amino acids long. Trimming stripped 0 bases from V and 0 bases from J, with 11 bases between. CDR1 GTSNPN and CDR2 SVGIG come from the germline V gene (reference sequence). The CDR3 loop reads CAWSVPPGANYGYTF. In nucleotides, the CDR3 is TGTGCCTGGAGTGTACCCCCCGGAGCTAACTATGGCTACACCTTC.